What follows are 17 T cell receptor beta chains derived from one specimen sequenced in a study of blood T cell repertoires in COVID-19. Using immunoSEQ multiplex PCR, the repertoire was profiled, and TCRdb retains in-frame clones only, with some absent. The repertoire consists of approximately 200,000 clones, with under 90% occurring once and the leading ten covering roughly 7.8%. Specimen: peripheral blood. The receptors were sampled from a woman older than 75 with COVID-19, enrolled during active disease.

V usage is TRBV19 and J usage is TRBJ2-3; 9 bases agree with TRBD2. CDR1 and CDR2 (germline): LNHDA, SQIVND (reference sequence). The CDR3 totals 15 residues. The junction had 8 bases not matched to a gene; V was cut back by 7 bases and J by 3 bases. CDR3 DNA sequence: TGTGCCAGTACACACGGGACTAGCCGAACAGATACGCAGTATTTT. This sequence encodes CASTHGTSRTDTQYF.

The chain couples TRBV23-1 to TRBJ2-1; 8 positions agree with TRBD2. TRBV23-1 counts as an open reading frame of uncertain function. With 3 bases clipped from V and 1 base from J, the junction kept 8 bases outside the gene matches. The length of the CDR3 is 17 residues. CDR3 in DNA: TGCGCCAGCAGTCAGTCTAGCGGGCGAGTATCCTACAATGAGCAGTTCTTC. Amino acids: CASSQSSGRVSYNEQFF.

This clone showed up just once. The gene calls are TRBV5-1 and TRBJ1-2; TRBD1 matches at 9 bases. From germline, CDR1 is SGHRS and CDR2 YFSETQ. The CDR3 covers 13 residues. V was clipped by 5 bases and J by 8 bases; unmatched bases: 7. CDR3 in DNA: TGCGCCAGCAGACTGGGACAGGGTGAGGGCTACACCTTC. Amino acids: CASRLGQGEGYTF.

The chain uses TRBV6-2 or TRBV6-3 and TRBJ2-2, with a possible D match to TRBD2 (6 bases). The CDR3 spans 17 residues. V lost 5 bases, J lost 5 bases, and 21 bases lay in between. Germline CDR1 reads MNHEY; CDR2 reads SVGEGT. CDR3 sequence reads: CASSRRGTDVQTGELFF. The CDR3 region has the DNA TGTGCCAGCAGTAGGCGCGGGACGGATGTTCAGACCGGGGAGCTGTTTTTT.

A single count supports this clone. The chain has TRBV6-5 and TRBJ1-4; TRBD1 matches 9 bases. Germline assignment: CDR1 MNHEY and CDR2 SVGAGI. The V gene end was trimmed by 0 bases and the J gene end by 10 bases; junction bases not matched to a gene: 6. The CDR3 runs 15 residues. Here the CDR3 DNA reads TGTGCCAGCAGTTACTCAGGGACAGGGTATAGAAAACTGTTTTTT. It is translated as CASSYSGTGYRKLFF.

The chain links TRBV5-1 to TRBJ1-6; perhaps TRBD1 as D (5 bases). V was shortened by 1 base and J by 8 bases, with 16 bases between the two germline ends. Germline V CDR1 and CDR2: SGHRS, YFSETQ. The CDR3 spans 16 residues. The CDR3 DNA reads as TGCGCCAGCAGCTTGACTTCCGGGACTTTTTATTCACCCCTCCACTTT. It codes for CASSLTSGTFYSPLHF.

V usage is TRBV7-2 and J usage is TRBJ1-3, with a weak D call TRBD1 (5 bases). Germline V gene lookup returns CDR1 SGHTA and CDR2 FQGNSA. V gave up 3 bases and J gave up 6 bases, with 12 bases separating them. There are 14 residues in the CDR3. The DNA for the CDR3 is TGTGCCAGCAGCTTCAGGGCAGGTGAAAACACCATATATTTT. It codes for CASSFRAGENTIYF.

The rearrangement uses TRBV23-1 and TRBJ1-5, with TRBD1 as a possible D gene (5 bases). TRBV23-1 is an open reading frame, and its role is uncertain. Trimming took 10 bases from V and 6 from J, leaving 22 bases between them. The CDR3 is 15 amino acids. The CDR3 spells CATNLRQRTFQPQHF. CDR3 bases: TGCGCCACCAATCTTCGACAGAGGACCTTTCAGCCCCAGCATTTT.

This clone was counted a few times. CDR3: CASSLGGRRGLTEAFF. CDR3 bases: TGTGCCAGCAGCCTAGGGGGTAGGAGGGGGCTTACTGAAGCTTTCTTT. The chain joins TRBV9 to TRBJ1-1; TRBD1 matches at 7 bases. The V gene end was trimmed by 4 bases and the J gene end by 5 bases; junction bases not matched to a gene: 14. Germline V gives CDR1 SGDLS, CDR2 YYNGEE. The CDR3 loop spans 16 amino acids. Together with reference TRBV9 and TRBJ1-1, the CDR3 gives the full variable domain: DSGVTQTPKHLITATGQRVTLRCSPRSGDLSVYWYQQSLDQGLQFLIQYYNGEERAKGNILERFSAQQFPDLHSELNLSSLELGDSALYFCASSLGGRRGLTEAFFGQGTRLTVV.

The chain carries TRBV28 and TRBJ1-5, with 8 bases matching TRBD1. This CDR3 contains 15 residues. Germline V CDR1 and CDR2: MDHEN, SYDVKM. J was trimmed by 6 bases and V by 3 bases; bases with no gene match: 7. The CDR3 sequence: CASSFPRGPIQPQHF. The CDR3 DNA follows: TGTGCCAGCAGTTTCCCCAGGGGGCCGATTCAGCCCCAGCATTTT.

The chain uses TRBV7-3 and TRBJ1-1; 8 nucleotides match TRBD1. CDR1 is SGHTA, CDR2 FQGTGA, per germline. The ends lost 5 bases at V and 1 base at J; junction bases unmatched: 12. The CDR3 extends over 17 amino acids. CDR3 region: CASSPATSGTGNTEAFF. Written as DNA, the CDR3 is TGTGCCAGCAGCCCCGCTACTTCCGGGACAGGGAACACTGAAGCTTTCTTT.

This clone is a singleton in its sample. V usage is TRBV2 and J usage is TRBJ2-3; D call uncertain. The germline V gene encodes CDR1 SNHLY and CDR2 FYNNEI. The CDR3 extends over 13 amino acids. Trimming took off 2 bases at V and 11 bases at J, with 14 bases between the two ends. The CDR3 loop reads CASSESRDIRQYF. In nucleotides, the CDR3 is TGTGCCAGCAGTGAATCTCGCGACATCAGGCAGTATTTT.

This clone was counted only a few times. The gene calls are TRBV11-1 and TRBJ2-3; 12 bases fit TRBD2. The germline V gene has CDR1 SGHAT and CDR2 FQDESV (reference sequence). There are 16 residues in the CDR3. With 3 bases clipped from V and 2 bases from J, the junction kept 3 bases outside the gene matches. CDR3 protein: CASSFLAGGITDTQYF. CDR3 DNA sequence: TGTGCCAGCAGCTTTCTAGCGGGGGGGATCACAGATACGCAGTATTTT.

The chain is built from TRBV6-1 and TRBJ1-1; D is undetermined. This CDR3 is 14 amino acids long. V was trimmed by 2 bases and J by 0 bases, leaving 7 bases between them. Germline CDR1 MNHNS, CDR2 SASEGT. The CDR3 coding sequence is TGTGCCAGCAGTGAACACAGATTGAACACTGAAGCTTTCTTT. It is translated as CASSEHRLNTEAFF.

The CDR3: CATSFGGRLGELFF. The CDR3 region has the DNA TGCGCCACCTCTTTCGGGGGGCGCCTCGGGGAGCTGTTTTTT. The chain uses TRBV10-1 and TRBJ2-2; D is possibly TRBD2 (7 bases). This CDR3 spans 14 amino acids. The V end lost 10 bases, the J end lost 7 bases, and 19 bases lay between the germline ends. Germline CDR1 reads WNHNN; CDR2 reads SYGVQD (reference sequence).

The V and J genes are TRBV7-8 and TRBJ1-3, with TRBD1 matching over 8 bases. Germline V CDR1 and CDR2: SGHVS, FQNEAQ. The CDR3 loop spans 16 amino acids. With V trimmed by 5 bases and J by 1 base, 7 bases remained unmatched. Here the CDR3 reads CASSQTGVVSGNTIYF. The CDR3 nucleotides read TGTGCCAGCAGCCAGACAGGGGTCGTTTCTGGAAACACCATATATTTT.

J is TRBJ1-6 and V is TRBV5-5; no reliable D call. V dropped 6 bases and J dropped 10 bases, with 17 bases sitting between them. The CDR3 extends over 14 amino acids. Germline V CDR1 and CDR2: SGHKS, YYEKEE (reference sequence). Here the CDR3 reads CASIRGGSESPLHF. The CDR3 DNA is TGTGCCAGCATTCGGGGAGGGAGTGAATCACCCCTCCACTTT. Based on the CDR3 plus reference TRBV5-5 and TRBJ1-6, the full variable domain is DAGVTQSPTHLIKTRGQQVTLRCSPISGHKSVSWYQQVLGQGPQFIFQYYEKEERGRGNFPDRFSARQFPNYSSELNVNALLLGDSALYLCASIRGGSESPLHFGNGTRLTVT.